This T cell receptor beta chain comes out of a study of CD8 T cells in ankylosing spondylitis. Worth noting for this clonotype: Its antigen is as yet unknown.

In germline, CDR1 is LGHDT, CDR2 YNNKEL (reference sequence). V trimming: 2 bases; J trimming: 9 bases; junction bases outside the gene matches: 3. The CDR3 has 13 residues. Broader study findings: Reportedly, significant enrichment of disease-linked clones occurred in matched ankylosing spondylitis synovial fluid. Peripheral blood held disease-linked clones only at relatively low frequency, and these were CD8+. What appeared characteristic of ankylosing spondylitis blood was a TCR beta motif of fewer than ten highly homologous variants.

5'-RACE, quantitative and with molecular barcodes, yielded the TCR beta libraries. A single record per CDR3 protein comes from TCRdb applying MiXCR to the 5' RACE reads. In the table there are fewer than 400,000 distinct CDR3 sequences, around 7.6% of which are singletons. V is TRBV3-1 and J is TRBJ2-1; 8 positions agree with TRBD2. The specimen sequenced was blood, either unsorted or a sorted T cell fraction (not recorded which). This TCR came from a male donor with ankylosing spondylitis. The CDR3 DNA sequence: TGTGCCAGCAGCCAATGGCGGGAGGTTGAGCAGTTCTTC. Protein sequence: CASSQWREVEQFF.